These 4 T cell receptor beta chains originate from one sample sequenced in a study of blood T cell repertoires in COVID-19. The method was immunoSEQ multiplex PCR; TCRdb's version includes in-frame clones alone and lacks a portion of them. This table has hundreds of thousands of clones, around 86% appearing once. Sequencing was performed on PBMCs or T cells enriched from blood (not recorded which). The source of these receptors is a man aged 60 to 75 who had recovered from COVID-19.

The rearrangement joins TRBV14 to TRBJ2-7, with 10 bases lining up with TRBD1. Germline CDR1 and CDR2: SGHDN and FVKESK. The CDR3 is made up of 16 amino acids. The V gene end was trimmed by 4 bases and the J gene end by 1 base; junction bases not matched to a gene: 7. CDR3 DNA: TGTGCCAGCAGCCTAAAGGGACAGGGGAGGTCCTACGAGCAGTACTTC. It translates to CASSLKGQGRSYEQYF.

The chain uses TRBV18 and TRBJ2-5; the D is unclear. V lost 3 bases, J lost 5 bases, and 16 bases lay in between. Germline assignment: CDR1 KGHSH and CDR2 LQKENI. The CDR3 is 15 residues long. This chain's CDR3 is CASSPGSTASETQYF. CDR3 DNA sequence: TGTGCCAGCTCACCGGGTAGCACGGCGTCGGAGACCCAGTACTTC. The complete variable domain, with remaining parts taken from reference TRBV18 and TRBJ2-5, reads NAGVMQNPRHLVRRRGQEARLRCSPMKGHSHVYWYRQLPEEGLKFMVYLQKENIIDESGMPKERFSAEFPKEGPSILRIQQVVRGDSAAYFCASSPGSTASETQYFGPGTRLLVL.

The rearrangement links TRBV7-2 to TRBJ1-5; no reliable D call. With 3 bases removed from V and 5 bases from J, the gap between germline ends came to 11 bases. CDR1 is SGHTA and CDR2 is FQGNSA in the germline V gene. The CDR3 totals 14 residues. CDR3 in amino acids: CASSFSLDYQPQHF. The CDR3 DNA follows: TGTGCCAGCAGCTTCAGTCTGGACTATCAGCCCCAGCATTTT.

V is TRBV7-9 and J is TRBJ2-6; no clear D gene. Deletions cut 6 bases from V and 4 bases from J, with 13 bases between. Germline lookup yields CDR1 SEHNR and CDR2 FQNEAQ (reference sequence). The CDR3 loop spans 15 amino acids. CDR3 nucleotide sequence: TGTGCCAGCAGGCCGGCCGGCGGCGGGGCCAACGTCCTGACTTTC. It specifies CASRPAGGGANVLTF. The entire variable domain, with the rest obtained from reference TRBV7-9 and TRBJ2-6, is as follows: DTGVSQNPRHKITKRGQNVTFRCDPISEHNRLYWYRQTLGQGPEFLTYFQNEAQLEKSRLLSDRFSAERPKGSFSTLEIQRTEQGDSAMYLCASRPAGGGANVLTFGAGSRLTVL.